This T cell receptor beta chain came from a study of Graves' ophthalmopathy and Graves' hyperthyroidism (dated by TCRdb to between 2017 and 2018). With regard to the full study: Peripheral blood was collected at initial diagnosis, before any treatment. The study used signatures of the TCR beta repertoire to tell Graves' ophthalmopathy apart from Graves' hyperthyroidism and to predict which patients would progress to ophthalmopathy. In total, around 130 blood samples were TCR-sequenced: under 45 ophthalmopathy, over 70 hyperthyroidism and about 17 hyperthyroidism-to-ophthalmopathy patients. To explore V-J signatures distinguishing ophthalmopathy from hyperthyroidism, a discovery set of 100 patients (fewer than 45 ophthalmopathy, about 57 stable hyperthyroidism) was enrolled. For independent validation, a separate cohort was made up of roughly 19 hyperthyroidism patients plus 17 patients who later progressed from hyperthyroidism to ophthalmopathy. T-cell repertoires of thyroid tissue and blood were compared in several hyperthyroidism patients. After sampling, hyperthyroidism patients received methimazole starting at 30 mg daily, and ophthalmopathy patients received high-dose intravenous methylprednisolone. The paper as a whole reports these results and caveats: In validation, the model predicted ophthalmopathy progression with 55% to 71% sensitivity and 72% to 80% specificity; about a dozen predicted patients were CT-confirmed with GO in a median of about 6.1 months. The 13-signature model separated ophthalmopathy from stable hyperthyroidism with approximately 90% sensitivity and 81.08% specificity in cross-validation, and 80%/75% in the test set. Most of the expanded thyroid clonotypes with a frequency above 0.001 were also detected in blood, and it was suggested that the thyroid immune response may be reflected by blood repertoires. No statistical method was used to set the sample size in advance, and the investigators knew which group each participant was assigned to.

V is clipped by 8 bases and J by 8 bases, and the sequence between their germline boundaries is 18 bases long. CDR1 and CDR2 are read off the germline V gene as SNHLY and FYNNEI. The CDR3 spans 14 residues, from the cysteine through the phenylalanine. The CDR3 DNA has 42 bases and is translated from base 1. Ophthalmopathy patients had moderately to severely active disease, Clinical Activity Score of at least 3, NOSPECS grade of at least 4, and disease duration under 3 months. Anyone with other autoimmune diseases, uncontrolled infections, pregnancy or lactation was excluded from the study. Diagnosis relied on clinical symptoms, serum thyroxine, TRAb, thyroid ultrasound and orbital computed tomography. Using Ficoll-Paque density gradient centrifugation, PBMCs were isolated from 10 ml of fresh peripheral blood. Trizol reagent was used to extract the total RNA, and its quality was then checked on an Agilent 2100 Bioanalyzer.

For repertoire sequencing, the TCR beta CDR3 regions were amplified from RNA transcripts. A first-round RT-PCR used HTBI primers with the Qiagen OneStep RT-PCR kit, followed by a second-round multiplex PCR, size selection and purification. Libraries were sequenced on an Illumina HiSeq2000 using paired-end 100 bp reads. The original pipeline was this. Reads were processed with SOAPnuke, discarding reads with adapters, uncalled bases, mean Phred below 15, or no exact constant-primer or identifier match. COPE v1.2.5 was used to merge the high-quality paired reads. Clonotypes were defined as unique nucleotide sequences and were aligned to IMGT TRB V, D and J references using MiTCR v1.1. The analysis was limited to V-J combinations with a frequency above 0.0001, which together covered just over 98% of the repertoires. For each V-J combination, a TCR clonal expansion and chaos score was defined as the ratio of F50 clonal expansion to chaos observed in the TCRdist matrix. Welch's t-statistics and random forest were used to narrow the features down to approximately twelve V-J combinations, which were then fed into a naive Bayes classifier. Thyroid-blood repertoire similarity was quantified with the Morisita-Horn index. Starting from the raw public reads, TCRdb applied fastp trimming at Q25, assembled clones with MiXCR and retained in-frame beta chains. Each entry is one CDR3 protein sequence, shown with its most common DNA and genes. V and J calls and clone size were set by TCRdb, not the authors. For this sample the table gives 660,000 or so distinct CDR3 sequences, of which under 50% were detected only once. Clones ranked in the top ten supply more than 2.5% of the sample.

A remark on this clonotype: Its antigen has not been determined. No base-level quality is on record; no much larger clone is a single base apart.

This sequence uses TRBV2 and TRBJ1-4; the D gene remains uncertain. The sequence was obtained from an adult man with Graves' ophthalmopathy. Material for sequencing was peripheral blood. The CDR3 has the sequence CASGKSGPSEKLFF. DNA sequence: TGTGCCAGCGGCAAGTCAGGACCCTCAGAAAAACTGTTTTTT.